These 19 T cell receptor beta chains originate from one sample sequenced in a study of metastatic and nonmetastatic thyroid tumors. MiXCR reprocessed the PCR reads for TCRdb. The sample lists approximately 35,000 clones, roughly 20% seen once, with approximately 3% in the top ten. No patient had received any treatment before thyroid surgery. Specimen: tumor tissue. The source of these receptors is a male donor with papillary thyroid cancer or a benign thyroid nodule (not recorded which). Some clones in this sample may be carry-over from other donors' samples.

The sample holds many counts of this clone. The genes are TRBV30 and TRBJ2-1; 7 bases match TRBD2. The length of the CDR3 is 16 residues. J gave up 6 bases and V 0 bases, and 11 bases lay outside the gene matches. Germline V gene lookup returns CDR1 GTSNPN and CDR2 SVGIG (reference sequence). CDR3 nucleotides: TGTGCCTGGAGTGTACTGCGGCAGTGGACTAGCAATGAGCAGTTCTTC. Protein: CAWSVLRQWTSNEQFF.

This sequence joins TRBV7-3 and TRBJ2-2, with 7 bases aligning to TRBD1. Losses at the gene ends were 6 bases for V and 4 bases for J; bases not matched to a gene: 8. The CDR3 length is 15 residues. Germline lookup yields CDR1 SGHTA and CDR2 FQGTGA. The CDR3 reads CASSPTGLSTGELFF. In DNA form, the CDR3 reads TGTGCCAGCAGTCCGACAGGGCTCAGCACCGGGGAGCTGTTTTTT.

This clone has ten or more counts. The chain recombines TRBV6-2 or TRBV6-3 with TRBJ2-4; D is possibly TRBD2 (6 bases). The CDR3 runs to 13 residues. Germline lookup yields CDR1 MNHEY and CDR2 SVGEGT. V shed 8 bases and J shed 7 bases, with 15 bases lying between them. CDR3 DNA: TGTGCCAGCTGGCGGAGGGGCGTTAACATTCAGTACTTC. Protein product: CASWRRGVNIQYF.

In this sample, this clone turned up many times. The chain has TRBV18 and TRBJ2-7, with unresolved D. The V gene lost 2 bases and the J gene lost 4 bases, with 12 bases spanning the gap. Germline CDR1 is KGHSH and CDR2 is LQKENI. The CDR3 totals 14 residues. As DNA, the CDR3 is TGTGCCAGCTCACCATCTAGAGGCGTGTACGAGCAGTACTTC. Amino acid sequence: CASSPSRGVYEQYF.

This clone has just a few counts. This chain links TRBV10-3 with TRBJ1-6, with TRBD1 matching 10 bases. The V segment lost 11 bases and the J segment 7 bases; nucleotides outside the gene matches: 11. Germline lookup yields CDR1 ENHRY and CDR2 SYGVKD. The CDR3 has 15 amino acids. The CDR3 reads CASTGTGVYNSPLHF. As DNA, the CDR3 is TGTGCCTCAACCGGGACAGGGGTTTACAATTCACCCCTCCACTTT.

This clone has ten or more counts. The rearrangement links TRBV19 to TRBJ2-1; weak D call: TRBD1 (5 bases). This CDR3 contains 13 residues. V lost 6 bases and J lost 10, with 16 bases in between. The V gene's germline CDR1 is LNHDA and CDR2 SQIVND (reference sequence). CDR3 residues: CASSRTPGREQFF. Written as DNA, the CDR3 is TGTGCCAGTAGCCGGACACCAGGACGGGAGCAGTTCTTC.

This clone was counted only a few times. An end of the junction differs from the germline gene, which may be a read error. The gene calls are TRBV12-3 or TRBV12-4 and TRBJ2-7, with 8 bases aligning to TRBD1. The CDR3 contains 13 residues. This CDR3 is CASNLQGANEKYF. DNA of the CDR3: TGTGCAAGCAACCTCCAGGGGGCGAACGAGAAGTACTTC.

This clone is termed medium-sized. The chain's CDR3 is CASSYGDRGHPNNSPLHF. The CDR3 nucleotides are TGTGCCAGCAGTTACGGGGACCGCGGCCATCCGAATAATTCACCCCTCCACTTT. The rearrangement links TRBV6-6 to TRBJ1-6; TRBD1 might be the D (5 bases). V lost 2 bases to trimming and J lost 5 bases, with 19 bases between them. Germline assignment: CDR1 MNHNY and CDR2 SVGAGI (reference sequence). The CDR3 consists of 18 residues.

The chain has TRBV30 and TRBJ2-3, with a possible D match to TRBD2 (7 bases). CDR1 is GTSNPN and CDR2 is SVGIG in the germline V gene (reference sequence). The V gene lost 0 bases and the J gene lost 0 bases, with 19 bases spanning the gap. CDR3 length equals 18 residues. The CDR3 DNA sequence: TGTGCCTGGAGTGTGCAGGGGAGGGGGGACTTTAGCACAGATACGCAGTATTTT. It translates to CAWSVQGRGDFSTDTQYF.

This clone is classed as medium-sized. The chain joins TRBV5-1 to TRBJ1-1; the match to TRBD1 covers 8 bases. The CDR3 runs to 14 residues. Trimming removed 4 bases from V and 4 bases from J; junction bases left unmatched: 6. Germline CDR1 reads SGHRS; CDR2 reads YFSETQ. The CDR3 reads CASSARGQSTEAFF. The CDR3 bases are TGCGCCAGCAGCGCCAGGGGGCAGAGCACTGAAGCTTTCTTT.

This clone was counted ten times or more. This may be a read error, as it is one base from a much larger clone. At the DNA level, this CDR3 is encoded by other sequences in the same sample as well. V usage is TRBV20-1 and J usage is TRBJ2-3, with 8 nucleotides matching TRBD2. Germline loops: CDR1 DFQATT, CDR2 SNEGSKA (reference sequence). The CDR3 loop spans 15 amino acids. CDR3 sequence reads: CSANIREGSTDTQYF. The DNA for the CDR3 is TGCAGTGCTAATATACGGGAGGGAAGCACAGATACACAGTATTTT.

The chain combines TRBV6-2 or TRBV6-3 with TRBJ2-7, with 7 bases fitting TRBD1. Germline CDR1 is MNHEY and CDR2 is SVGEGT. CDR3 length: 14 residues. V lost 6 bases to trimming and J lost 6 bases; unmatched junction nucleotides: 11. CDR3 amino acids: CASRHRQGRLEQYF. The CDR3 DNA reads TGTGCCAGCAGACACAGACAGGGCAGACTCGAGCAGTACTTC.

V and J are TRBV15 and TRBJ2-3; D call uncertain. CDR1 LNHNV and CDR2 YYDKDF come from the germline V gene (reference sequence). This CDR3 is built from 13 residues. V was cut by 1 base and J by 6 bases, with 8 bases left in between. The CDR3 loop is CATSRGEVDTQYF. In DNA, the CDR3 is TGTGCCACCAGCAGAGGAGAGGTTGATACGCAGTATTTT.

This chain links TRBV12-3 or TRBV12-4 with TRBJ2-3; no definite D call. V was pared by 7 bases and J by 6 bases, with 8 bases between. The CDR3 has 11 amino acids. In nucleotides, the CDR3 is TGTGCCAGCAAAGCGTTTGATACGCAGTATTTT. Translating gives CASKAFDTQYF.

This clone was detected ten times or more. V gene TRBV15 combines with J gene TRBJ2-2, with D hard to call. Germline lookup yields CDR1 LNHNV and CDR2 YYDKDF (reference sequence). The ends were cut back, 0 bases at V and 4 bases at J, with 15 bases in the middle. This CDR3 contains 17 residues. CDR3 sequence reads: CATSRDRTQTVTGELFF. The CDR3 DNA reads TGTGCCACCAGCAGAGACAGGACCCAAACTGTCACCGGGGAGCTGTTTTTT.

This clone has at least ten counts. This chain connects TRBV2 to TRBJ2-1; possibly TRBD1 for D (5 bases). Between the trimmed V and J ends, which lost 6 bases and 0 bases, there was a span of 12 bases. This CDR3 region has 15 residues. Germline-derived CDR1 and CDR2 are SNHLY and FYNNEI. CDR3 loop: CASRRQLSSYNEQFF. The DNA for the CDR3 is TGTGCCAGCAGAAGACAGTTGAGCTCCTACAATGAGCAGTTCTTC.

This clone was observed at least ten times. The chain carries TRBV19 and TRBJ1-5, with D hard to call. V lost 6 bases, J lost 0 bases, and 9 bases lay in between. The CDR3 is 14 residues long. Looked up from germline, CDR1 is LNHDA and CDR2 is SQIVND (reference sequence). Here the CDR3 DNA reads TGTGCCAGTAGGGGTGAAGTTAGCAATCAGCCCCAGCATTTT. This sequence encodes CASRGEVSNQPQHF.

This chain joins TRBV27 and TRBJ2-7; no reliable D call. Germline loops: CDR1 MNHEY, CDR2 SMNVEV (reference sequence). Deletions cut 9 bases from V and 0 bases from J, with 9 bases between. The CDR3 has 12 amino acids. CDR3 region: CASFANSYEQYF. The CDR3 DNA is TGTGCCAGTTTCGCCAACTCCTACGAGCAGTACTTC.

This clone has just a few counts. The chain joins TRBV19 to TRBJ2-3, with D perhaps TRBD2 (5 bases). This CDR3 contains 14 residues. The V gene's germline CDR1 is LNHDA and CDR2 SQIVND (reference sequence). Deletions cut 6 bases from V and 3 bases from J, with 13 bases between. The CDR3 coding sequence is TGTGCCAGTAGCATACTTCCGGGAACAGATACGCAGTATTTT. Protein sequence: CASSILPGTDTQYF.